The 7 T cell receptor beta chains listed next were all sequenced from one sample in a study of blood T cell repertoires in COVID-19 (dated by TCRdb to the early 2020s). Library preparation employed the immunoSEQ multiplex PCR assay. TCRdb carries this immuneACCESS record with in-frame sequences only. Its versions omit some clonotypes, under half of them owing to an unresolved V gene in the studies checked, with the rest unexplained. For this sample there are about 270,000 clones; approximately 84% appear just once. In total, the top ten clones hold approximately 1.5% of the sample. Sequencing used peripheral blood. All receptors derive from a human donor with COVID-19, enrolled during active disease. The donor label of this sample is uncertain.

The genes are TRBV4-1 and TRBJ1-1; TRBD1 might be the D (5 bases). This CDR3 is 17 amino acids long. In germline, CDR1 is MGHRA, CDR2 YSYEKL. V shed 4 bases and J shed 4 bases, with 22 bases lying between them. The CDR3 DNA reads TGCGCCAGCAGCCCCCAGGTTGGTTCGACAGCGTTCACTGAAGCTTTCTTT. Translating gives CASSPQVGSTAFTEAFF.

V is TRBV6-5 and J is TRBJ2-7; no firm D call. The V and J ends lost 10 bases and 4 bases respectively, with 11 bases between them. Germline lookup yields CDR1 MNHEY and CDR2 SVGAGI. This CDR3 region has 11 residues. The CDR3 here is CATVPQYEQYF. In DNA form, the CDR3 reads TGTGCCACCGTACCACAATACGAGCAGTACTTC.

In nucleotides, the CDR3 is TGTGCCAGCAGTTTAACAGGACGTGAAAAACTGTTTTTT. Translating gives CASSLTGREKLFF. V and J are TRBV12-3 or TRBV12-4 and TRBJ1-4, with D maybe TRBD1 (5 bases). The CDR3 has 13 amino acids. Trimming shortened V by 2 bases and J by 7 bases, and 8 bases separated the two germline ends.

The V and J genes are TRBV6-1 and TRBJ2-5; 8 bases map to TRBD2. This CDR3 is 15 amino acids long. The V gene end was trimmed by 3 bases and the J gene end by 7 bases; junction bases not matched to a gene: 10. Germline-derived CDR1 and CDR2 are MNHNS and SASEGT. CDR3 sequence reads: CASSDPTGAGGTQYF. The DNA for the CDR3 is TGTGCCAGCAGTGACCCAACCGGGGCGGGGGGGACCCAGTACTTC.

This clone was recorded only once. The chain joins TRBV3-1 (or the pseudogene TRBV3-2) to TRBJ2-2; D may be TRBD2 (6 bases). Germline V gives CDR1 LGHDT, CDR2 YNNKEL (reference sequence). This CDR3 region has 17 residues. V dropped 0 bases and J dropped 6 bases, with 17 bases sitting between them. The CDR3 loop reads CASSQEVEPSGAGELFF. CDR3 bases: TGTGCCAGCAGCCAAGAGGTGGAGCCATCGGGGGCCGGGGAGCTGTTTTTT.

J is TRBJ2-1 and V is TRBV27; the match to TRBD2 covers 12 bases. Germline lookup yields CDR1 MNHEY and CDR2 SMNVEV (reference sequence). The V gene end was trimmed by 6 bases and the J gene end by 6 bases; junction bases not matched to a gene: 9. The CDR3 is made up of 16 amino acids. The DNA for the CDR3 is TGTGCCAGCAGCTCGGACGGACTAGCGGGAATCAATGAGCAGTTCTTC. Translation: CASSSDGLAGINEQFF.

This CDR3 reads CASSLGTGNYNSPLHF. The CDR3 DNA follows: TGTGCCAGCAGCCTAGGAACAGGCAACTATAATTCACCCCTCCACTTT. V is TRBV3-1 (or the pseudogene TRBV3-2) and J is TRBJ1-6, with D possibly being TRBD1 (5 bases). CDR3 length: 16 residues. The germline CDR1 and CDR2 sequences are LGHDT and YNNKEL (reference sequence). Trimming removed 4 bases at V and 3 bases at J, with 13 bases between.